Below, 24 T cell receptor beta chains from the same sample are listed, as sequenced in a study of CD8 T cells in ankylosing spondylitis. TCRdb analysed the 5' RACE reads with MiXCR anew, one entry per CDR3 protein. The table includes about 130,000 distinct CDR3 sequences, approximately 9.7% detected once. Sequences were obtained from blood, either unsorted or a sorted T cell fraction (not recorded which). These receptor sequences come from a male donor with ankylosing spondylitis or in good health (not recorded which).

This clonotype was observed many times. The V call is TRBV29-1, the J call TRBJ2-7; D call uncertain. V gave up 4 bases and J gave up 0 bases, with 10 bases separating them. CDR1 and CDR2 (germline): SQVTM, ANQGSEA. This CDR3 has 13 amino acids. CDR3 sequence (DNA): TGCAGCGTTGTAGGGAAAAGCTCCTACGAGCAGTACTTC. This encodes CSVVGKSSYEQYF.

The sample holds many counts of this clonotype. This chain connects TRBV20-1 to TRBJ1-1; the D gene is possibly TRBD1 (5 bases). CDR1 and CDR2 (germline): DFQATT, SNEGSKA (reference sequence). V lost 2 bases and J lost 8, with 21 bases in between. The CDR3 consists of 15 residues. The CDR3 nucleotides read TGCAGTGCTAGAAGCGCCGGGACCCCGAACGGGGAAGCTTTCTTT. Protein: CSARSAGTPNGEAFF.

The J gene is TRBJ2-1, the V gene TRBV5-1; perhaps TRBD2 as D (5 bases). The germline gives CDR1 SGHRS, CDR2 YFSETQ. V dropped 7 bases and J dropped 3 bases, with 14 bases sitting between them. There are 14 residues in the CDR3. CDR3 DNA: TGCGCCAGCGCAATTACTAGTGGCTACAATGAGCAGTTCTTC. Protein sequence: CASAITSGYNEQFF.

This clonotype was seen at least ten times. V gene TRBV6-2 or TRBV6-3 combines with J gene TRBJ2-3; D remains ambiguous. Trimming shortened V by 7 bases and J by 0 bases, and 11 bases separated the two germline ends. CDR3 size: 14 residues. In germline, CDR1 is MNHEY, CDR2 SVGEGT. CDR3 loop: CASKVDPSTDTQYF. The CDR3 coding sequence is TGTGCCAGCAAGGTCGACCCTAGCACAGATACGCAGTATTTT.

This clonotype was picked up many times. DNA of the CDR3: TGTGCCAGCAGTGCCTGGAACATCAACACAGATACGCAGTATTTT. This translates into CASSAWNINTDTQYF. The chain has TRBV12-3 or TRBV12-4 and TRBJ2-3; D gene unclear. The CDR3 is made up of 15 amino acids. V was shortened by 5 bases and J by 2 bases, with 14 bases between the two germline ends.

The gene calls are TRBV27 and TRBJ2-2, with TRBD2 matching 15 bases. The length of the CDR3 is 21 residues. V was clipped by 0 bases and J by 4 bases; unmatched bases: 12. Germline CDR1 and CDR2: MNHEY and SMNVEV (reference sequence). Written as DNA, the CDR3 is TGTGCCAGCAGTTTATCCCCTCTAGGACTAGCGGGAGGGCTCCGCACCGGGGAGCTGTTTTTT. Amino acid sequence: CASSLSPLGLAGGLRTGELFF.

This clonotype was seen many times. The chain links TRBV7-2 to TRBJ1-4; a possible D gene is TRBD1 (5 bases). Germline CDR1 and CDR2: SGHTA and FQGNSA. The V end was cut by 1 base, the J end by 5 bases, with 14 bases between. The CDR3 contains 16 residues. The CDR3 DNA sequence: TGTGCCAGCAGCTTAGGCTCAGGGCAGCCAAATGAAAAACTGTTTTTT. Amino acid sequence: CASSLGSGQPNEKLFF.

This clonotype came up many times. This chain joins TRBV7-2 and TRBJ2-3; D perhaps matches TRBD2 (5 bases). The V gene's germline CDR1 is SGHTA and CDR2 FQGNSA. V shed 3 bases and J shed 5 bases, with 9 bases lying between them. This CDR3 is 13 amino acids long. CDR3 sequence (DNA): TGTGCCAGCAGCTTTGTTAGCGAAGATACGCAGTATTTT. Amino acid sequence: CASSFVSEDTQYF.

J is TRBJ2-3 and V is TRBV4-2, with 12 nucleotides matching TRBD2. CDR3 size: 18 residues. CDR1 is LGHNA, CDR2 YNFKEQ, per germline. The junction had 12 bases not matched to a gene; V was cut back by 3 bases and J by 5 bases. This chain's CDR3 is CASSQRAQTSGSVDTQYF. In DNA, the CDR3 is TGTGCCAGCAGCCAGAGAGCTCAGACTAGCGGGAGCGTAGATACGCAGTATTTT.

In this sample, this clonotype turned up many times. This chain links TRBV6-6 with TRBJ2-3; no clear D gene. This CDR3 region has 13 residues. Trimming pared 5 bases from V and 1 base from J, leaving 7 bases between. CDR1 and CDR2 from the germline V gene are MNHNY and SVGAGI (reference sequence). The CDR3 region has the DNA TGTGCCAGCAGTCCCCCCGGCACAGATACGCAGTATTTT. As protein: CASSPPGTDTQYF.

The table lists this clonotype with many counts. The chain is built from TRBV20-1 and TRBJ2-1; the D gene could be TRBD1 or TRBD2 (7 bases each). V lost 6 bases, J lost 0 bases, and 27 bases lay in between. CDR3 length: 19 residues. Germline CDR1 and CDR2: DFQATT and SNEGSKA (reference sequence). CDR3 protein: CSAKRDRRAGVSSYNEQFF. CDR3 in DNA: TGCAGTGCCAAAAGGGACAGAAGGGCGGGAGTAAGCTCCTACAATGAGCAGTTCTTC.

Notes on this clonotype: A much larger clone sits a single nucleotide away, making a read error possible. The chain links TRBV7-2 to TRBJ2-7; D perhaps matches TRBD2 (6 bases). Germline CDR1 SGHTA, CDR2 FQGNSA. The CDR3 is 15 residues long. This CDR3 reads CASSLDGGTSYKQYF. The CDR3 region has the DNA TGTGCCAGCAGCTTAGATGGGGGGACCTCCTACAAGCAGTACTTC.

In this sample, this clonotype turned up many times. The chain is built from TRBV5-1 and TRBJ2-5; D is unresolved. Germline loops: CDR1 SGHRS, CDR2 YFSETQ. The ends were cut back, 2 bases at V and 4 bases at J, with 3 bases in the middle. CDR3 length: 11 amino acids. The CDR3 sequence: CASSFAETQYF. The DNA for the CDR3 is TGCGCCAGCAGCTTTGCAGAGACCCAGTACTTC.

In its sample, this clonotype was seen a few times. The rearrangement joins TRBV4-3 to TRBJ1-4; TRBD1 matches at 7 bases. V dropped 5 bases and J dropped 7; count of bases not matched to a gene: 13. This CDR3 region has 16 residues. Germline values: CDR1 LGHNA, CDR2 YSLEER. The CDR3 loop is CASSSLNPGQSEKLFF. The CDR3 DNA sequence: TGCGCCAGCAGCTCACTTAACCCGGGACAGTCTGAAAAACTGTTTTTT.

The chain has TRBV10-3 and TRBJ2-1; the D is unclear. The V gene lost 3 bases and the J gene lost 7 bases, with 7 bases spanning the gap. This CDR3 is 12 amino acids long. Germline CDR1 is ENHRY and CDR2 is SYGVKD. The CDR3 nucleotides read TGTGCCATCAGTGACTATGCTAATGAGCAGTTCTTC. This translates into CAISDYANEQFF.

In DNA, the CDR3 is TGTGCCAGCAGTTACACGGACAGGTGGCACACTGAAGCTTTCTTT. Translating it yields CASSYTDRWHTEAFF. The chain employs TRBV6-2 or TRBV6-3 and TRBJ1-1; 7 bases match TRBD1. With 2 bases clipped from V and 3 bases from J, the junction kept 6 bases outside the gene matches. This CDR3 has 15 residues. The V gene's germline CDR1 is MNHEY and CDR2 SVGEGT.

Many counts were recorded for this clonotype. The V gene is TRBV24-1, the J gene TRBJ2-2; tentative D call: TRBD1 (6 bases). Trimming shortened V by 6 bases and J by 0 bases, and 13 bases separated the two germline ends. Germline V gene lookup returns CDR1 KGHDR and CDR2 SFDVKD. The CDR3 spans 16 residues. CDR3 region: CATSPSGHTNTGELFF. CDR3 coding DNA: TGTGCCACCAGTCCTTCGGGACACACGAACACCGGGGAGCTGTTTTTT.

This clonotype was observed at least ten times. The J gene is TRBJ2-1, the V gene TRBV29-1, with 14 bases identical to TRBD2. This CDR3 is 13 amino acids long. The ends lost 8 bases at V and 7 bases at J; junction bases unmatched: 4. Looked up from germline, CDR1 is SQVTM and CDR2 is ANQGSEA. This chain's CDR3 is CSSGTSGRNEQFF. The CDR3 DNA sequence: TGCAGCTCCGGGACTAGCGGGAGAAATGAGCAGTTCTTC.

This clonotype was recorded at least ten times. The chain combines TRBV29-1 with TRBJ1-2, with D possibly TRBD1 on 5 matching bases. V was pared by 4 bases and J by 0 bases, with 9 bases between. This CDR3 has 13 residues. Germline V CDR1 and CDR2: SQVTM, ANQGSEA. The CDR3 is CSVVGAPNYGYTF. The DNA of the CDR3 is TGCAGCGTTGTTGGGGCTCCTAACTATGGCTACACCTTC.

This clonotype has ten or more counts. V gene TRBV5-1 combines with J gene TRBJ2-1; 12 bases map to TRBD2. This CDR3 spans 15 amino acids. Per germline, CDR1 SGHRS and CDR2 YFSETQ. J gave up 7 bases and V 2 bases, and 4 bases lay outside the gene matches. The CDR3 sequence is CASSFTLAGGNEQFF. Written as DNA, the CDR3 is TGCGCCAGCAGCTTCACGCTAGCGGGAGGGAATGAGCAGTTCTTC.

CDR3 sequence reads: CASSFRDRASYEQYF. DNA of the CDR3: TGTGCCAGCAGTTTTCGGGACAGGGCCTCCTACGAGCAGTACTTC. The chain couples TRBV12-3 or TRBV12-4 to TRBJ2-7; 9 bases match TRBD1. The CDR3 is made up of 15 amino acids. With V trimmed by 3 bases and J by 0 bases, 3 bases remained unmatched.

This chain joins TRBV6-2 or TRBV6-3 and TRBJ2-7, with TRBD1 matching over 7 bases. CDR3 length equals 16 residues. From germline, CDR1 is MNHEY and CDR2 SVGEGT. V lost 0 bases, J lost 3 bases, and 8 bases stayed unmatched. CDR3 sequence: CASSYSQWTGSYEQYF. The CDR3 DNA reads TGTGCCAGCAGTTACTCGCAGTGGACAGGAAGCTACGAGCAGTACTTC.

This clonotype was seen ten or more times. This chain joins TRBV12-3 or TRBV12-4 and TRBJ1-3, with D possibly TRBD1 on 5 matching bases. Trimming took 6 bases from V and 0 from J, leaving 9 bases between them. The CDR3 sequence is 14 residues long. CDR3 nucleotides: TGTGCCAGCAGCAGGGCCTACTCTGGAAACACCATATATTTT. This gives the protein CASSRAYSGNTIYF.

This clonotype showed up many times. CDR3 sequence: CASSSPGQGTYEQYF. In DNA, the CDR3 is TGTGCCAGCAGTTCCCCGGGACAGGGAACCTACGAGCAGTACTTC. This rearrangement joins TRBV6-5 to TRBJ2-7; 9 bases are shared with TRBD1. V lost 4 bases and J lost 2; bases outside the gene matches: 6. This CDR3 is 15 amino acids long. The V gene's germline CDR1 is MNHEY and CDR2 SVGAGI.